The 15 T cell receptor beta chains below come from one sample, sequenced in a study of graft-versus-host responses after intestinal transplantation. Sequenced by immunoSEQ multiplex PCR; TCRdb stores in-frame clones only, minus some. The profile shows some 100,000 clones, around 90% of them singletons. These TCRs' antigens remain unknown. The material sequenced was unstimulated CD8+ T cells sorted from spleen or lymph node cells, taken before intestinal transplant. These receptors were taken from a human donor who received an intestinal transplant.

The chain employs TRBV27 and TRBJ2-3; the D is unclear. V was cut by 0 bases and J by 6 bases, with 13 bases left in between. Germline lookup yields CDR1 MNHEY and CDR2 SMNVEV (reference sequence). The CDR3 length is 15 residues. The CDR3 reads CASSLSLDPLDTQYF. The CDR3 DNA reads as TGTGCCAGCAGTTTATCGCTGGACCCCCTTGATACGCAGTATTTT.

The CDR3 here is CASSLGPRGNTEAFF. The CDR3 DNA follows: TGTGCCAGCAGCTTAGGCCCGAGAGGGAACACTGAAGCTTTCTTT. This rearrangement joins TRBV13 to TRBJ1-1; D uncertain. V was shortened by 0 bases and J by 1 base, with 9 bases between the two germline ends. This CDR3 has 15 amino acids. CDR1 is PRHDT and CDR2 is FYEKMQ in the germline V gene (reference sequence).

The chain couples TRBV6-1 to TRBJ2-1; D unresolved. CDR1 is MNHNS, CDR2 SASEGT, per germline. The CDR3 loop spans 14 amino acids. V lost 6 bases and J 0 bases, leaving 9 bases between the germline ends. The CDR3 sequence: CASRMVSSYNEQFF. CDR3 nucleotide sequence: TGTGCCAGCAGAATGGTTAGCTCCTACAATGAGCAGTTCTTC.

J is TRBJ2-1 and V is TRBV7-9, with D tentatively TRBD1 (6 bases). V lost 5 bases, J lost 11 bases, and 16 bases lay in between. CDR3 length: 13 residues. The germline gives CDR1 SEHNR, CDR2 FQNEAQ (reference sequence). The CDR3 sequence: CASSGRRQVKQFF. The CDR3, as DNA: TGTGCCAGCAGCGGTCGGAGACAGGTTAAGCAGTTCTTC.

This sequence joins TRBV27 and TRBJ1-1; TRBD1 is a possible D gene (6 bases). CDR1 is MNHEY and CDR2 is SMNVEV in the germline V gene (reference sequence). Trimming cost V 5 bases and J 5 bases, with 12 bases left between them. This CDR3 has 13 residues. Here the CDR3 reads CASSPGGLTEAFF. In nucleotides, the CDR3 is TGTGCCAGCAGTCCGGGGGGGCTGACTGAAGCTTTCTTT.

The chain employs TRBV15 and TRBJ2-5; D is possibly TRBD2 (6 bases). Germline V gene sequence: CDR1 LNHNV, CDR2 YYDKDF (reference sequence). The V end lost 3 bases, the J end lost 2 bases, and 13 bases lay between the germline ends. The CDR3 loop spans 15 amino acids. The CDR3, as DNA: TGTGCCACCAGCAGGTATTTAGCGGAACAAGAGACCCAGTACTTC. It specifies CATSRYLAEQETQYF.

This clone was picked up one time. This chain connects TRBV4-2 to TRBJ2-7, with D tentatively TRBD1 or TRBD2 (5 bases each). The CDR3 runs 13 residues. Germline assignment: CDR1 LGHNA and CDR2 YNFKEQ. The V gene lost 4 bases and the J gene lost 7 bases, with 14 bases spanning the gap. The CDR3 here is CASSPGPFGEQYF. CDR3 DNA: TGTGCCAGCAGCCCGGGACCGTTTGGGGAGCAGTACTTC.

This rearrangement joins TRBV6-1 to TRBJ1-5; D uncertain. This CDR3 has 11 amino acids. CDR1 is MNHNS and CDR2 is SASEGT in the germline V gene. Trimming left V 1 base short and J 5 bases short, with 0 bases between. The CDR3 spells CASSEDQPQHF. The CDR3 bases are TGTGCCAGCAGTGAAGATCAGCCCCAGCATTTT.

This rearrangement joins TRBV5-6 to TRBJ1-2; D not certain. Germline V gene data show CDR1 as SGHDT and CDR2 as YYEEEE. The CDR3 is made up of 14 amino acids. V dropped 4 bases and J dropped 8 bases, with 18 bases sitting between them. The CDR3 DNA sequence: TGTGCCAGCAGCAACTCAGACGAATCCAGGGGCTACACCTTC. This sequence encodes CASSNSDESRGYTF.

This sequence joins TRBV5-6 and TRBJ2-2; D is unresolved. Between the trimmed V and J ends, which lost 0 bases and 7 bases, there was a span of 13 bases. Germline-derived CDR1 and CDR2 are SGHDT and YYEEEE. This CDR3 spans 15 amino acids. The CDR3 here is CASSLEWGSGGELFF. The CDR3, as DNA: TGTGCCAGCAGCTTGGAGTGGGGATCGGGCGGGGAGCTGTTTTTT.

The chain links TRBV11-2 to TRBJ2-1; D not certain. The CDR3 length is 15 residues. V was pared by 4 bases and J by 0 bases, with 10 bases between. Germline V gene lookup returns CDR1 SGHAT and CDR2 FQNNGV. The CDR3 region is CASSSDTSSYNEQFF. CDR3 nucleotide sequence: TGTGCCAGCAGCTCCGACACCAGCTCCTACAATGAGCAGTTCTTC.

J is TRBJ2-1 and V is TRBV19; 11 positions match TRBD2. The CDR3 is 17 residues long. Germline V gene lookup returns CDR1 LNHDA and CDR2 SQIVND (reference sequence). Trimming at V came to 3 bases and at J to 4 bases, leaving 8 bases not matched to a gene. The DNA for the CDR3 is TGTGCCAGTAGTATTCTCCCTCCTAGCGGGGGGTACAATGAGCAGTTCTTC. Protein product: CASSILPPSGGYNEQFF.

The J gene is TRBJ2-5, the V gene TRBV13; 14 positions match TRBD2. CDR1 and CDR2 (germline): PRHDT, FYEKMQ (reference sequence). This CDR3 is built from 16 residues. V lost 5 bases to trimming and J lost 2 bases; unmatched junction nucleotides: 4. The chain's CDR3 is CASSPGLAGVQETQYF. CDR3 DNA sequence: TGTGCCAGCAGCCCGGGACTAGCGGGAGTTCAAGAGACCCAGTACTTC. Combining the CDR3 with reference TRBV13 and TRBJ2-5 gives the whole variable domain AAGVIQSPRHLIKEKRETATLKCYPIPRHDTVYWYQQGPGQDPQFLISFYEKMQSDKGSIPDRFSAQQFSDYHSELNMSSLELGDSALYFCASSPGLAGVQETQYFGPGTRLLVL.

The genes are TRBV28 and TRBJ2-7, with D perhaps TRBD1 or TRBD2 (6 bases each). CDR1 is MDHEN and CDR2 is SYDVKM in the germline V gene. CDR3 length equals 14 residues. Trimming took 2 bases from V and 3 from J, leaving 11 bases between them. The CDR3 reads CASSLNGGLYEQYF. DNA for the CDR3: TGTGCCAGCAGTTTAAATGGGGGGCTCTACGAGCAGTACTTC. Full variable domain (remainder filled in from reference TRBV28 and TRBJ2-7): DVKVTQSSRYLVKRTGEKVFLECVQDMDHENMFWYRQDPGLGLRLIYFSYDVKMKEKGDIPEGYSVSREKKERFSLILESASTNQTSMYLCASSLNGGLYEQYFGPGTRLTVT.

This chain links TRBV7-3 with TRBJ1-2; 7 positions match TRBD1. The trim removed 5 bases at V and 3 bases at J, leaving 6 bases unmatched. There are 14 residues in the CDR3. Germline CDR1 reads SGHTA; CDR2 reads FQGTGA. The CDR3 is CASSPTGNDYGYTF. CDR3 nucleotides: TGTGCCAGCAGCCCGACAGGGAACGACTATGGCTACACCTTC.